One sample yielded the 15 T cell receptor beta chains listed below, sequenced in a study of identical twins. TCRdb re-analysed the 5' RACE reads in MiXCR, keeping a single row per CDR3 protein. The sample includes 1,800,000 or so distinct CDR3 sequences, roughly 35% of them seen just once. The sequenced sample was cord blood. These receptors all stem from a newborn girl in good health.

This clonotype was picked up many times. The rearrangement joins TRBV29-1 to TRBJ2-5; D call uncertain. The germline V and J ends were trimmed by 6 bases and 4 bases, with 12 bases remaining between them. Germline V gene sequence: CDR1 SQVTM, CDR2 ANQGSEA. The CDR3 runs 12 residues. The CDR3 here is CSVSSAGETQYF. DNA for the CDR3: TGCAGCGTCTCCAGCGCCGGAGAGACCCAGTACTTC. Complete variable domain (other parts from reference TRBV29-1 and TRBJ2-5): SAVISQKPSRDICQRGTSLTIQCQVDSQVTMMFWYRQQPGQSLTLIATANQGSEATYESGFVIDKFPISRPNLTFSTLTVSNMSPEDSSIYLCSVSSAGETQYFGPGTRLLVL.

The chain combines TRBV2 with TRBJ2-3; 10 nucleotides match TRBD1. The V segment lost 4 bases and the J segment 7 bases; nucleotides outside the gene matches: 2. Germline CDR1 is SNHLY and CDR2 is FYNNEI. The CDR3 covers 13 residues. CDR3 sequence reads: CASSGQGAYTQYF. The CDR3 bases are TGTGCCAGCAGTGGACAGGGGGCCTATACGCAGTATTTT.

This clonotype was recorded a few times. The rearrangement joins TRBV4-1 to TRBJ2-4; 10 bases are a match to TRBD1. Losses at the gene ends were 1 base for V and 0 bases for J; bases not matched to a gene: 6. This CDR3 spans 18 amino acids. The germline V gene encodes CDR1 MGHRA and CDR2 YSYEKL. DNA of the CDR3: TGCGCCAGCAGCCAAGGACAGGGGGCTTTGAAAGCCAAAAACATTCAGTACTTC. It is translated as CASSQGQGALKAKNIQYF.

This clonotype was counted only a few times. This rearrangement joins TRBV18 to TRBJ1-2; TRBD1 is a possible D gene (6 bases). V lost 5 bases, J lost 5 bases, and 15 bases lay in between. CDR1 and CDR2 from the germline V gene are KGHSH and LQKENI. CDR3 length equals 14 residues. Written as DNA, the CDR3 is TGTGCCAGCTCATCCCAAACAGGGCAATATGGCTACACCTTC. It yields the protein CASSSQTGQYGYTF.

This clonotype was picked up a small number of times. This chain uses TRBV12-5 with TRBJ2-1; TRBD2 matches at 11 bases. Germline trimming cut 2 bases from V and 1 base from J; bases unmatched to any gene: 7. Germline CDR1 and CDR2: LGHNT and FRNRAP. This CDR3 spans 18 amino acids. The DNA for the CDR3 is TGTGCTAGTGGTTTGAAACGACTAGCGGGGCGTTCCTACAATGAGCAGTTCTTC. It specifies CASGLKRLAGRSYNEQFF.

DNA of the CDR3: TGCGCCAGCCGTCGGTCGGTAGCGGCGTCTGGCAATGAGCAGTTCTTC. This gives the protein CASRRSVAASGNEQFF. The chain recombines TRBV4-1 with TRBJ2-1; D is perhaps TRBD2 (6 bases). V lost 8 bases and J 6 bases, leaving 23 bases between the germline ends. This CDR3 contains 16 residues. CDR1 is MGHRA, CDR2 YSYEKL, per germline.

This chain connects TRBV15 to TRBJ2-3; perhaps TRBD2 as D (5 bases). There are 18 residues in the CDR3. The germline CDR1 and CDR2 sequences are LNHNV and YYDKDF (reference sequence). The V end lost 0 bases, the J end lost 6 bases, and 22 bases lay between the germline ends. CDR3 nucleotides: TGTGCCACCAGCAGAGATGTTATGAGCGGACTCCTCCAGGATACGCAGTATTTT. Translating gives CATSRDVMSGLLQDTQYF.

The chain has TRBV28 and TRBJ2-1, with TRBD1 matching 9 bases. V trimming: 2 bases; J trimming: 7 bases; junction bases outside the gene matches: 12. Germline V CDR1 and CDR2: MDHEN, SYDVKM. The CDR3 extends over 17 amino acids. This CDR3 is CASSLATGGSLGNEQFF. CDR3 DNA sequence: TGTGCCAGCAGTTTAGCAACAGGGGGCAGTTTGGGGAATGAGCAGTTCTTC.

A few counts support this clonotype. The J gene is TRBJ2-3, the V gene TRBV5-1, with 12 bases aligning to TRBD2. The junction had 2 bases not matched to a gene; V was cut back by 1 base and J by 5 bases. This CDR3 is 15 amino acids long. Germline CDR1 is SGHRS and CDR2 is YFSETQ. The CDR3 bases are TGCGCCAGCAGCTTGAGGACTAGCGGGGAAGATACGCAGTATTTT. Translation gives CASSLRTSGEDTQYF.

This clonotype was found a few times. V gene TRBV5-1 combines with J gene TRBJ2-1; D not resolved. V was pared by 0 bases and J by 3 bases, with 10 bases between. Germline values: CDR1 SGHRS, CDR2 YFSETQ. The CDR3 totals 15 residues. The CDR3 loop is CASSLGTPNYNEQFF. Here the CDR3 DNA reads TGCGCCAGCAGCTTGGGGACGCCCAACTACAATGAGCAGTTCTTC.

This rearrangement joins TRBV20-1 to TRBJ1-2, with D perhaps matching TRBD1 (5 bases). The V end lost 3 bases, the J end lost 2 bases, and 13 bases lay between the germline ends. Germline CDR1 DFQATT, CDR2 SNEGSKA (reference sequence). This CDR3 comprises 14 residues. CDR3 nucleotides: TGCAGTGCTAGGGGGGTATCGGGCAACTATGGCTACACCTTC. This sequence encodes CSARGVSGNYGYTF.

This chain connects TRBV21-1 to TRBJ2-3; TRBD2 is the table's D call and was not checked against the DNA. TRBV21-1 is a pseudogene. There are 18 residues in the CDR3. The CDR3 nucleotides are TGTGCCAGTCCTATTCAGACTAGCGGGAGGGCCTCCACAGATACGCAGTATTTT. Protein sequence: CASPIQTSGRASTDTQYF.

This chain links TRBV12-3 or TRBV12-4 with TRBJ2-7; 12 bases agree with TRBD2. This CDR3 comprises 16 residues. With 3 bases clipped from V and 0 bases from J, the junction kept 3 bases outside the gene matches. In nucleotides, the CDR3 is TGTGCCAGCAGTTTCTCGACTAGCGGGAGCTCCTACGAGCAGTACTTC. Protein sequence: CASSFSTSGSSYEQYF.

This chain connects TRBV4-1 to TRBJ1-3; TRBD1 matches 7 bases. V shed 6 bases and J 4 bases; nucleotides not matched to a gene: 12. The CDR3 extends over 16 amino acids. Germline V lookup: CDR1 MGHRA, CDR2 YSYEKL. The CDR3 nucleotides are TGCGCCAGCAGACTTCACTACAGGGACAGCGGAAACACCATATATTTT. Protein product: CASRLHYRDSGNTIYF.

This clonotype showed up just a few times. CDR3 DNA sequence: TGTGCCAGCAGCTCCCGGACAGGGGCGAGCACTGAAGCTTTCTTT. This translates into CASSSRTGASTEAFF. The chain is built from TRBV11-2 and TRBJ1-1, with TRBD1 matching over 9 bases. With 4 bases clipped from V and 4 bases from J, the junction kept 7 bases outside the gene matches. The CDR3 consists of 15 residues. The germline gives CDR1 SGHAT, CDR2 FQNNGV. Combining the CDR3 with reference TRBV11-2 and TRBJ1-1 gives the whole variable domain EAGVAQSPRYKIIEKRQSVAFWCNPISGHATLYWYQQILGQGPKLLIQFQNNGVVDDSQLPKDRFSAERLKGVDSTLKIQPAKLEDSAVYLCASSSRTGASTEAFFGQGTRLTVV.